Listed here are 23 T cell receptor beta chains from one sample, sequenced in a study of sequential checkpoint blockade in melanoma (dated by TCRdb to between 2017 and 2020). The library was prepared using the immunoSEQ multiplex PCR assay. Drawn from immuneACCESS, this table holds only the in-frame rearrangements with V and J called that TCRdb kept. Clones are partly lost; checked studies trace under half to an unresolved V gene and leave the rest unexplained. The sample records more than 15,000 clones, roughly three quarters of which are singletons. About an eighth of the sample comes from the top ten. The intended sense of this specimen's treatment or condition label: randomized to nivolumab then ipilimumab (arm A) or the reverse (arm B). The sample was CD8+ T cells sorted from blood (inferred from file names), taken from a patient given nivolumab and ipilimumab in sequence. These receptors all stem from a human donor with melanoma.

The CDR3 here is CASSEGSGSYEQYF. In DNA form, the CDR3 reads TGTGCCAGCAGCGAGGGTAGCGGGAGTTACGAGCAGTACTTC. The chain combines TRBV9 with TRBJ2-7; TRBD2 matches at 9 bases. CDR1 is SGDLS, CDR2 YYNGEE, per germline. Trimming cost V 3 bases and J 4 bases; bases outside gene matches: 5. CDR3 length equals 14 residues.

This sequence joins TRBV27 and TRBJ1-5; D gene uncertain. The CDR3 loop spans 15 amino acids. Germline assignment: CDR1 MNHEY and CDR2 SMNVEV (reference sequence). The germline V and J ends were trimmed by 5 bases and 1 base, with 12 bases remaining between them. CDR3 sequence reads: CASSQYGYSNQPQHF. CDR3 bases: TGTGCCAGCAGTCAGTACGGGTACAGCAATCAGCCCCAGCATTTT.

The rearrangement uses TRBV27 and TRBJ2-1; TRBD1 matches 7 bases. V shed 6 bases, J shed 3 bases, and the junction held 17 bases outside the gene matches. CDR1 MNHEY and CDR2 SMNVEV come from the germline V gene (reference sequence). The CDR3 spans 18 residues. The CDR3 spells CASSPASRDRSYYNEQFF. CDR3 DNA: TGTGCCAGCAGCCCAGCTTCCCGGGACAGAAGTTACTACAATGAGCAGTTCTTC.

This chain joins TRBV6-1 and TRBJ2-5, with D hard to call. The end of the DNA is better explained by TRBJ2-7, so the J call may be wrong. There are 13 residues in the CDR3. Germline CDR1 is MNHNS and CDR2 is SASEGT. The CDR3 protein is CASRTTTGYEQYF. The CDR3 nucleotides read TGTGCCAGCAGGACCACGACTGGGTACGAGCAGTACTTC.

This sequence joins TRBV18 and TRBJ2-2, with 8 nucleotides matching TRBD1. With V trimmed by 1 base and J by 6 bases, 13 bases remained unmatched. This CDR3 region has 18 residues. Germline CDR1 KGHSH, CDR2 LQKENI. The CDR3 DNA reads as TGTGCCAGCTCACCACTGTTCAAGACAGGGGCAGTGGCCGGGGAGCTGTTTTTT. Protein sequence: CASSPLFKTGAVAGELFF.

The chain is built from TRBV4-2 and TRBJ2-3, with 8 bases that match TRBD2. The CDR3 sequence is 18 residues long. Germline V gene lookup returns CDR1 LGHNA and CDR2 YNFKEQ. The V and J ends lost 5 bases and 7 bases, in that order; junction bases with no gene match: 20. The CDR3 loop reads CASSIPGLEVGPQNTQYF. In DNA, the CDR3 is TGTGCCAGCAGCATACCGGGACTAGAAGTAGGGCCACAGAATACGCAGTATTTT.

This clone has more than one count but fewer than ten. J is TRBJ2-7 and V is TRBV4-2, with D possibly matching TRBD1 (8 bases). Trimming stripped 7 bases from V and 0 bases from J, with 16 bases between. CDR1 is LGHNA, CDR2 YNFKEQ, per germline. This CDR3 has 15 residues. CDR3 residues: CASNRDRTSSYEQYF. The DNA for the CDR3 is TGTGCCAGCAACCGGGACAGGACTAGCTCCTACGAGCAGTACTTC.

The V and J genes are TRBV7-9 and TRBJ2-3; perhaps TRBD2 as D (7 bases). Per the germline V gene, CDR1 is SEHNR and CDR2 is FQNEAQ (reference sequence). The CDR3 is 15 residues long. Trimming cost V 5 bases and J 7 bases, with 19 bases left between them. The DNA of the CDR3 is TGTGCCAGCAGCACCCGGGGGGCCGGCCAGAATACGCAGTATTTT. Its protein is CASSTRGAGQNTQYF.

This rearrangement joins TRBV5-6 to TRBJ2-7; 9 positions agree with TRBD1. The J segment lost 2 bases and the V segment lost 0 bases, leaving 3 bases of the junction unmatched. The CDR3 runs 15 residues. The germline CDR1 and CDR2 sequences are SGHDT and YYEEEE. The CDR3 coding sequence is TGTGCCAGCAGCTTGGGGACAGGGGAACCCTACGAGCAGTACTTC. Amino acids: CASSLGTGEPYEQYF.

This clone was seen a few times. This chain connects TRBV27 to TRBJ2-1; maybe TRBD1 (6 bases). V lost 2 bases, J lost 9 bases, and 17 bases lay in between. There are 15 residues in the CDR3. Germline CDR1 MNHEY, CDR2 SMNVEV (reference sequence). CDR3 loop: CASSLGTPVSGEQFF. The CDR3 nucleotides are TGTGCCAGCAGTTTAGGGACACCAGTTTCGGGTGAGCAGTTCTTC.

This clone has more than one count but fewer than ten. This chain uses TRBV27 with TRBJ2-7; 9 nucleotides align to TRBD1. The ends lost 6 bases at V and 2 bases at J; junction bases unmatched: 8. In germline, CDR1 is MNHEY, CDR2 SMNVEV (reference sequence). This CDR3 has 15 residues. The CDR3 region has the DNA TGTGCCAGCAGCTTCTCCGGGACAGGGCCCTACGAGCAGTACTTC. Protein product: CASSFSGTGPYEQYF.

As for this clone: One junction end disagrees with the germline gene, perhaps due to a read error. The V call is TRBV9, the J call TRBJ1-2; 9 bases agree with TRBD1. This CDR3 has 17 amino acids. Germline CDR1 is SGDLS and CDR2 is YYNGEE. The CDR3 region has the DNA TGTGCCAGCAGCGGAGGGGGACAGGGACCCCCTAACTATGGCTACATCTTC. Translated: CASSGGGQGPPNYGYIF.

This clone has just a few counts. The chain combines TRBV28 with TRBJ1-5, with no clear D. With 4 bases removed from V and 3 bases from J, the gap between germline ends came to 4 bases. There are 12 residues in the CDR3. The germline CDR1 and CDR2 sequences are MDHEN and SYDVKM. Written as DNA, the CDR3 is TGTGCCAGCAGTTACTACAATCAGCCCCAGCATTTT. Its protein is CASSYYNQPQHF.

The CDR3 coding sequence is TGTGCCAGCAGCCTAGGGAGGGAAGCTTTCTTT. Protein product: CASSLGREAFF. This chain links TRBV7-6 with TRBJ1-1; D call uncertain. In germline, CDR1 is SGHVS, CDR2 FNYEAQ. The CDR3 covers 11 residues. V shed 5 bases and J shed 8 bases, with 9 bases lying between them.

The chain couples TRBV5-5 to TRBJ1-4; D is undetermined. CDR1 is SGHKS and CDR2 is YYEKEE in the germline V gene (reference sequence). Deletions cut 3 bases from V and 13 bases from J, with 16 bases between. This CDR3 has 13 amino acids. The CDR3 sequence is CASSSFDEFRLFF. In nucleotides, the CDR3 is TGTGCCAGCAGCTCCTTCGATGAGTTTAGACTGTTTTTT.

The chain couples TRBV6-5 to TRBJ2-1; 13 nucleotides match TRBD2. The V and J ends lost 6 bases and 7 bases, in that order; junction bases with no gene match: 3. The germline CDR1 and CDR2 sequences are MNHEY and SVGAGI. The CDR3 is made up of 14 amino acids. The CDR3 bases are TGTGCCAGCAGCACTAGCGGGAGGGCGAATGAGCAGTTCTTC. This translates into CASSTSGRANEQFF.

This clone was recorded once. The chain joins TRBV7-2 to TRBJ1-2, with a possible D match to TRBD1 (5 bases). CDR1 is SGHTA and CDR2 is FQGNSA in the germline V gene. Between the trimmed V and J ends, which lost 1 base and 7 bases, there was a span of 10 bases. The CDR3 has 13 residues. The CDR3 spells CASSLGGQRGYTF. CDR3 coding DNA: TGTGCCAGCAGCTTAGGAGGACAACGTGGCTACACCTTC.

The rearrangement uses TRBV29-1 and TRBJ2-2, with a possible D match to TRBD2 (6 bases). Germline CDR1 SQVTM, CDR2 ANQGSEA. There are 15 residues in the CDR3. V was trimmed by 2 bases and J by 1 base, leaving 11 bases between them. The CDR3 loop is CSVEPGRGNTGELFF. Written as DNA, the CDR3 is TGCAGCGTTGAACCTGGGCGGGGGAACACCGGGGAGCTGTTTTTT.

The chain couples TRBV5-1 to TRBJ2-2; no reliable D call. Trimming removed 0 bases at V and 5 bases at J, with 8 bases between. In germline, CDR1 is SGHRS, CDR2 YFSETQ. The CDR3 is made up of 14 amino acids. The CDR3 reads CASSLGTATGELFF. CDR3 nucleotides: TGCGCCAGCAGCTTGGGCACAGCTACCGGGGAGCTGTTTTTT.

The J gene is TRBJ1-2, the V gene TRBV6-5; D may be TRBD1 (5 bases). Trimming cost V 6 bases and J 5 bases, with 19 bases left between them. CDR1 and CDR2 from the germline V gene are MNHEY and SVGAGI. This CDR3 contains 15 residues. The CDR3 sequence: CASRSEHQGRYGYTF. The CDR3 region has the DNA TGTGCCAGCAGGTCTGAACATCAGGGTCGGTATGGCTACACCTTC.

The chain uses TRBV15 and TRBJ2-2; no firm D call. Germline-derived CDR1 and CDR2 are LNHNV and YYDKDF (reference sequence). The CDR3 extends over 14 amino acids. V lost 1 base to trimming and J lost 6 bases, with 9 bases between them. The CDR3 nucleotides are TGTGCCACCAGCAGAGTCTCGGGTTCCGGGGAGCTGTTTTTT. Protein product: CATSRVSGSGELFF.

The chain employs TRBV27 and TRBJ2-7, with 10 bases lining up with TRBD1. Trimming at V came to 10 bases and at J to 3 bases, leaving 12 bases not matched to a gene. The CDR3 loop spans 15 amino acids. Germline CDR1 is MNHEY and CDR2 is SMNVEV (reference sequence). The CDR3 DNA is TGTGCCATCGCGAACTCCGGGACAGGGGACTACGAGCAGTACTTC. Encoded protein: CAIANSGTGDYEQYF.

The chain combines TRBV12-5 with TRBJ2-7; 13 bases match TRBD2. Germline CDR1 reads LGHNT; CDR2 reads FRNRAP. CDR3 length: 19 residues. V dropped 3 bases and J dropped 4; count of bases not matched to a gene: 15. The CDR3 DNA reads TGTGCTAGTGGTTTTTCAGTCTTCGTCGGGACTAGCGGGATATACGAGCAGTACTTC. This sequence encodes CASGFSVFVGTSGIYEQYF.